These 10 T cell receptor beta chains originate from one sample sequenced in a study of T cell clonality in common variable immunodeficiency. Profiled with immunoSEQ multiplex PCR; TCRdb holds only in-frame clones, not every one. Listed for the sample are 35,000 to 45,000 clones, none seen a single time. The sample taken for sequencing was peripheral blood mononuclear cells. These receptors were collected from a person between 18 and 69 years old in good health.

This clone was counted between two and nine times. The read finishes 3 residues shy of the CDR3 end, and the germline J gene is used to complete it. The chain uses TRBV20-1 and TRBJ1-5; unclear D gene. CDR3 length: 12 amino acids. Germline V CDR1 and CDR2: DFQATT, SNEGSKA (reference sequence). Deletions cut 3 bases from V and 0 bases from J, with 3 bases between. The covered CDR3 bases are TGCAGTGCTAGTTATAGCAATCAGCCC. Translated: CSASYSNQP. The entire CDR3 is CSASYSNQPQHF.

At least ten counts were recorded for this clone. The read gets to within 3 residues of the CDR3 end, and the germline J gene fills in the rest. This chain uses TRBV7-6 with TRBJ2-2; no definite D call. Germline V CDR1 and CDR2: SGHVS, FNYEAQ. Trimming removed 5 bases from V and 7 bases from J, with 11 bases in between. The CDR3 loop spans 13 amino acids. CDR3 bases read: TGTGCCAGCAGCCCCACTACATACGGGGAG. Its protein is CASSPTTYGE. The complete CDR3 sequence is CASSPTTYGELFF.

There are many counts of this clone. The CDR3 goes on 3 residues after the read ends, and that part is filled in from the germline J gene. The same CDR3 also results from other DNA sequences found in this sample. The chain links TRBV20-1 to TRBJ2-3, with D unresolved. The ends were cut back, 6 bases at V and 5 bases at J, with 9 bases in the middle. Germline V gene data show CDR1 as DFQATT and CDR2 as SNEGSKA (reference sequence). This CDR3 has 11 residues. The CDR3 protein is CSAPLLDTQYF. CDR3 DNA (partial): TGCAGTGCCCCACTTTTAGATACG.

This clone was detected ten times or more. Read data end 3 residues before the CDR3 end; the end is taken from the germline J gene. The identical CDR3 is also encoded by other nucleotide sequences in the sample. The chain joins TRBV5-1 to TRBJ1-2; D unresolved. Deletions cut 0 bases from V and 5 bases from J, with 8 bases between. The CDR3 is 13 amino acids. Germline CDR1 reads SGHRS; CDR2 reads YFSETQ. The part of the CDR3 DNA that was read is TGCGCCAGCAGCTTGGACAGTCCGTATGGC. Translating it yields CASSLDSPYG. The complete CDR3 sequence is CASSLDSPYGYTF.

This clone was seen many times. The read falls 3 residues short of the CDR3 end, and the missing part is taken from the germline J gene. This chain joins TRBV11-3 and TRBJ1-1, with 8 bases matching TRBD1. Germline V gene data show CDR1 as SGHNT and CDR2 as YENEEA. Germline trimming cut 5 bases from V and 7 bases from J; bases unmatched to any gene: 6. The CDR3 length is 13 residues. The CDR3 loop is CASSARTGIEAFF. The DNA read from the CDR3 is TGTGCCAGCAGCGCAAGGACAGGGATTGAA.

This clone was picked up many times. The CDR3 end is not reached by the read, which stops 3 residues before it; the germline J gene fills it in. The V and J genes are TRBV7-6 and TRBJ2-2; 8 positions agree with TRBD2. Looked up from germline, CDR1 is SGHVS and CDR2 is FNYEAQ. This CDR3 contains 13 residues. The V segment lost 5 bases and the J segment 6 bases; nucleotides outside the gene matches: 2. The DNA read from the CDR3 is TGTGCCAGCAGCCACGGGGGGGCCGGGGAG. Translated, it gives CASSHGGAGE. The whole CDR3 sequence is CASSHGGAGELFF.

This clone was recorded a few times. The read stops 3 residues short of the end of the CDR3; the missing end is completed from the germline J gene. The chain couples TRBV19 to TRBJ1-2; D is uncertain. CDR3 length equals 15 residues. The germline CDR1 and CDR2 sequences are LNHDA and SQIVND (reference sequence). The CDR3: CASSIGVALEETYTF. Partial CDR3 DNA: TGTGCCAGTAGTATAGGGGTAGCTTTGGAAGAGACC.

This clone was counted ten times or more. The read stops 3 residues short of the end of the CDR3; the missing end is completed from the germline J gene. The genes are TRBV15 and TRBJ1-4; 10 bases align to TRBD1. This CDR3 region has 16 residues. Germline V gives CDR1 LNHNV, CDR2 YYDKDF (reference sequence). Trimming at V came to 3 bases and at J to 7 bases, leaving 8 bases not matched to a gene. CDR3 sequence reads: CATSSPRDRGSEKLFF. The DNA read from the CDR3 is TGTGCCACCAGCAGCCCAAGGGACAGGGGTAGTGAAAAA.

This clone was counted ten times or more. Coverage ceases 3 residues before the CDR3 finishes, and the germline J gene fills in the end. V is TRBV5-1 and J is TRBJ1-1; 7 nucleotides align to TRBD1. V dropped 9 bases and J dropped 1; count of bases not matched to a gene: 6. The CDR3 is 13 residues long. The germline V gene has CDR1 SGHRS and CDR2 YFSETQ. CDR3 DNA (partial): TGCGCCACCCAAGGACAGGAGAACACTGAA. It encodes CATQGQENTE. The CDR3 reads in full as CATQGQENTEAFF.

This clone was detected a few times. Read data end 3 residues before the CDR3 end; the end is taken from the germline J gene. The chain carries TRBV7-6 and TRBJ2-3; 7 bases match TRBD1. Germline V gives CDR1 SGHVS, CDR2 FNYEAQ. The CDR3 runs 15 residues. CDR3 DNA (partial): TGTGCCAGCAGCTTAGTGACAGGGCCCAAGGAGACG. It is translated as CASSLVTGPKET. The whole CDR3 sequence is CASSLVTGPKETQYF.